This entry lists 28 T cell receptor beta chains sequenced from one sample in a study of immune heterogeneity within non-small cell lung tumors. The starting template was genomic DNA from bulk tumor, around 620 ng per sample. Multiple widely separated biopsies were taken from each primary tumor at surgery. The study enrolled patients with untreated, newly diagnosed non-small cell lung cancer who underwent curative surgery. For the TCR beta CDR3, multiplex PCR with 32 V and 13 J primers performed the amplification. Via MiXCR, TCRdb re-called the multiplex PCR reads, giving one row per CDR3 protein. The sample includes approximately 3,200 distinct CDR3 sequences, about a fifth of them seen just once. The source material was lung tumor tissue. The receptors come from a man aged 55 to 69 with non-small cell lung cancer.

By frequency in the sample, this clonotype is medium-sized. This chain joins TRBV11-2 and TRBJ2-5, with TRBD2 matching over 11 bases. The germline CDR1 and CDR2 sequences are SGHAT and FQNNGV. CDR3 length equals 16 residues. V lost 6 bases and J lost 2; bases outside the gene matches: 8. CDR3 nucleotides: TGTGCCAGCAGGCCGGGACTAGCGGAGGCACAAGAGACCCAGTACTTC. It specifies CASRPGLAEAQETQYF. Filled out from reference TRBV11-2 and TRBJ2-5, the complete variable domain reads EAGVAQSPRYKIIEKRQSVAFWCNPISGHATLYWYQQILGQGPKLLIQFQNNGVVDDSQLPKDRFSAERLKGVDSTLKIQPAKLEDSAVYLCASRPGLAEAQETQYFGPGTRLLVL.

Turning to this clonotype: A much larger clone lies one base from this, so it may be a read error. This chain links TRBV2 with TRBJ1-1; the D is unclear. Germline V lookup: CDR1 SNHLY, CDR2 FYNNEI. The CDR3 spans 15 residues. The CDR3 loop reads CDSSEEGGRATETFF. The CDR3 DNA sequence: TGTGACAGCAGTGAAGAAGGAGGGAGAGCCACTGAAACTTTCTTT.

To note about this clonotype: This may stem from a read error, because a much larger clone lies one nucleotide away. This CDR3 fails to terminate in the conserved phenylalanine or tryptophan, so it likely reflects a read error. V usage is TRBV7-9 and J usage is TRBJ1-3; a weak D match, TRBD1 (5 bases). The CDR3 extends over 13 amino acids. Germline V gives CDR1 SEHNR, CDR2 FQNEAQ (reference sequence). V shed 5 bases and J shed 7 bases, with 12 bases lying between them. CDR3 bases: TGTGCCAGCAGCCTCGAATGGGGGAACACCATATATTAT. Translated, it gives CASSLEWGNTIYY.

As concerns this clonotype: A clone one base away is much larger, so this may be a read error. V and J are TRBV13 and TRBJ1-1; a possible D gene is TRBD1 (5 bases). This CDR3 has 16 amino acids. V lost 5 bases, J lost 4 bases, and 20 bases lay in between. Germline V gene lookup returns CDR1 PRHDT and CDR2 FYEKMQ (reference sequence). The CDR3 loop reads CASSPDGTQGITEAFF. The CDR3 DNA reads as TGTGCCAGCAGCCCTGACGGGACCCAAGGTATCACTGAAGCTTTCTTT.

This clonotype is medium-sized (0.01 to 0.1%) in the sample. The rearrangement links TRBV12-3 or TRBV12-4 to TRBJ2-7; D possibly corresponds to TRBD1 (6 bases). The CDR3 has 13 amino acids. Trimming removed 5 bases from V and 3 bases from J, with 11 bases in between. The chain's CDR3 is CASSPKDSYEQYF. The CDR3 region has the DNA TGTGCCAGCAGTCCGAAGGACAGCTACGAGCAGTACTTC.

This clonotype is judged medium-sized. This chain joins TRBV2 and TRBJ2-7; 9 positions agree with TRBD1. Germline CDR1 is SNHLY and CDR2 is FYNNEI. There are 14 residues in the CDR3. The ends lost 6 bases at V and 2 bases at J; junction bases unmatched: 5. This CDR3 reads CASRNRDRAYEQYF. CDR3 in DNA: TGTGCCAGCAGGAACCGGGACAGGGCCTACGAGCAGTACTTC.

This clonotype has ten or more counts. This chain connects TRBV7-2 to TRBJ1-1; D may be TRBD1 (6 bases). Between the trimmed V and J ends, which lost 5 bases and 1 base, there was a span of 8 bases. Germline lookup yields CDR1 SGHTA and CDR2 FQGNSA. This CDR3 region has 13 residues. This chain's CDR3 is CASSPGQNTEAFF. The CDR3 DNA reads as TGTGCCAGCAGCCCGGGACAGAACACTGAAGCTTTCTTT.

By frequency in the sample, this clonotype is medium-sized. This sequence joins TRBV20-1 and TRBJ2-1; TRBD2 agrees at 8 bases. This CDR3 contains 15 residues. The germline gives CDR1 DFQATT, CDR2 SNEGSKA (reference sequence). V lost 3 bases to trimming and J lost 4 bases; unmatched junction nucleotides: 8. CDR3 in amino acids: CSASLREEPYNEQFF. For the CDR3, the DNA is TGCAGTGCTAGTTTGCGGGAGGAACCTTACAATGAGCAGTTCTTC.

This clonotype is medium-sized within its sample. The V and J genes are TRBV18 and TRBJ2-5; the match to TRBD2 covers 8 bases. The ends lost 5 bases at V and 3 bases at J; junction bases unmatched: 2. From germline, CDR1 is KGHSH and CDR2 LQKENI. This CDR3 region has 13 residues. CDR3 in DNA: TGTGCCAGCTCAACGGGACTAGAAGAGACCCAGTACTTC. It is translated as CASSTGLEETQYF.

Note on this clonotype: This may arise from a read error, as a much more abundant clone is one base away. The conserved closing phenylalanine or tryptophan is absent in this CDR3, likely reflecting a read error. The V call is TRBV10-3, the J call TRBJ2-2; TRBD2 agrees at 11 bases. The germline gives CDR1 ENHRY, CDR2 SYGVKD. The CDR3 spans 15 residues. Trimming removed 6 bases from V and 4 bases from J; junction bases left unmatched: 4. Here the CDR3 reads CAIRGTSGITGELFI. Here the CDR3 DNA reads TGTGCCATCAGGGGGACTAGCGGAATCACCGGGGAGCTGTTTATT.

This clonotype was seen only once. A much larger clone is a single base away; this may be a read error. CDR3 protein: CASPGGPNNEQFF. The CDR3, as DNA: TGTGCCAGCCCAGGGGGCCCAAACAATGAGCAGTTCTTC. The V gene is TRBV18, the J gene TRBJ2-1; 8 bases match TRBD1. The CDR3 spans 13 residues. CDR1 is KGHSH and CDR2 is LQKENI in the germline V gene. With V trimmed by 8 bases and J by 5 bases, 5 bases remained unmatched.

This clonotype is classed as medium-sized. This chain joins TRBV6-1 and TRBJ1-6; 7 bases agree with TRBD1. The CDR3 spans 17 residues. Trimming removed 6 bases from V and 9 bases from J; junction bases left unmatched: 17. From germline, CDR1 is MNHNS and CDR2 SASEGT. CDR3 loop: CASRASGLVGGGSPLHF. In nucleotides, the CDR3 is TGTGCCAGCAGGGCAAGTGGGCTCGTAGGGGGCGGTTCACCCCTCCACTTT.

This clonotype is termed medium-sized. The CDR3 here is CASSSGRGLRGPNEQFF. The CDR3 DNA is TGTGCCAGCAGCTCGGGGAGGGGATTGAGGGGACCCAATGAGCAGTTCTTC. The rearrangement uses TRBV28 and TRBJ2-1; the match to TRBD2 covers 7 bases. Trimming cost V 6 bases and J 6 bases; bases outside gene matches: 17. The germline gives CDR1 MDHEN, CDR2 SYDVKM. The length of the CDR3 is 17 residues.

Written as DNA, the CDR3 is TGCAGTGCTAGAGATTCACGAGCGGTAGCTCTCTCCGAGCAGTACTTC. Protein: CSARDSRAVALSEQYF. This chain joins TRBV20-1 and TRBJ2-7; possible D gene TRBD2, 5 bases. The length of the CDR3 is 16 residues. The germline gives CDR1 DFQATT, CDR2 SNEGSKA (reference sequence). The ends were cut back, 0 bases at V and 6 bases at J, with 21 bases in the middle.

This clonotype is medium-sized in the sample. J is TRBJ2-1 and V is TRBV20-1; no reliable D call. The ends were cut back, 3 bases at V and 6 bases at J, with 18 bases in the middle. Germline V gene sequence: CDR1 DFQATT, CDR2 SNEGSKA (reference sequence). The CDR3 is 15 residues long. CDR3 sequence: CSASLLVFVGNEQFF. In DNA form, the CDR3 reads TGCAGTGCTAGCCTTCTAGTTTTTGTGGGCAATGAGCAGTTCTTC.

By sample fraction, this clonotype is medium-sized. The gene calls are TRBV15 and TRBJ1-4; no clear D gene. The CDR3 contains 14 residues. Germline CDR1 and CDR2: LNHNV and YYDKDF (reference sequence). V was shortened by 0 bases and J by 2 bases, with 4 bases between the two germline ends. CDR3: CATSREGTNEKLFF. CDR3 bases: TGTGCCACCAGCAGAGAGGGGACTAATGAAAAACTGTTTTTT.

This clonotype ranks as medium-sized. This chain joins TRBV6-1 and TRBJ2-1; the D gene is possibly TRBD2 (6 bases). The CDR3 covers 14 residues. The V end was cut by 9 bases, the J end by 2 bases, with 14 bases between. CDR1 is MNHNS, CDR2 SASEGT, per germline. DNA for the CDR3: TGTGCCAGTCTGGAAGGAGGGACCTACAATGAGCAGTTCTTC. It yields the protein CASLEGGTYNEQFF.

In this sample, this clonotype is medium-sized. CDR3 residues: CASSDSAYRTDTQYF. Here the CDR3 DNA reads TGTGCCAGCAGCGACTCCGCGTACAGAACAGATACGCAGTATTTT. This chain links TRBV7-9 with TRBJ2-3; D is ambiguous. CDR3 size: 15 residues. The V gene lost 5 bases and the J gene lost 3 bases, with 15 bases spanning the gap. Germline loops: CDR1 SEHNR, CDR2 FQNEAQ (reference sequence).

This clonotype rates as medium-sized. CDR3 amino acids: CASSQGGQMAEAFF. CDR3 in DNA: TGTGCCAGCTCACAGGGGGGGCAGATGGCTGAAGCTTTCTTT. The rearrangement links TRBV18 to TRBJ1-1; D is possibly TRBD1 (6 bases). Trimming shortened V by 4 bases and J by 6 bases, and 15 bases separated the two germline ends. Germline V gives CDR1 KGHSH, CDR2 LQKENI. The CDR3 runs to 14 residues.

Relative to its sample, this clonotype is medium-sized (0.01 to 0.1%). CDR3 coding DNA: TGTGCCACCTCTGAACTATATAGCAATCAGCCCCAGCATTTT. This sequence encodes CATSELYSNQPQHF. This chain connects TRBV24-1 to TRBJ1-5; D remains unclear. CDR3 length: 14 amino acids. Germline values: CDR1 KGHDR, CDR2 SFDVKD. V was shortened by 9 bases and J by 0 bases, with 11 bases between the two germline ends.

Comments on this clonotype: A much bigger clone sits one base away, suggesting this may be a read error. The chain has TRBV29-1 and TRBJ2-2; D not certain. V shed 4 bases and J shed 1 base, with 4 bases lying between them. CDR1 is SQVTM and CDR2 is ANQGSEA in the germline V gene. The CDR3 runs 12 residues. The CDR3 bases are TGCAGCGTTGGAAGGAACACCGGGGAGCTGTTTTTT. Its translation is CSVGRNTGELFF.

This clonotype is deemed medium-sized. This chain joins TRBV5-1 and TRBJ1-1; maybe TRBD1 (5 bases). Germline V lookup: CDR1 SGHRS, CDR2 YFSETQ. The CDR3 runs 15 residues. With 0 bases removed from V and 6 bases from J, the gap between germline ends came to 15 bases. The CDR3 DNA is TGCGCCAGCAGCTTGGATGGGCCAGGGAGGCCTGAAGCTTTCTTT. The encoded protein is CASSLDGPGRPEAFF.

This clonotype qualifies as large. This chain joins TRBV20-1 and TRBJ2-7; 13 nucleotides line up with TRBD2. V dropped 2 bases and J dropped 3; count of bases not matched to a gene: 16. Germline-derived CDR1 and CDR2 are DFQATT and SNEGSKA (reference sequence). The CDR3 has 19 amino acids. CDR3 region: CSARPEPGQGTSGIYEQYF. In nucleotides, the CDR3 is TGCAGTGCTAGACCTGAACCGGGACAGGGGACTAGCGGGATCTACGAGCAGTACTTC.

This clonotype ranks as medium-sized (0.01 to 0.1%). This chain links TRBV10-3 with TRBJ1-6; perhaps TRBD1 as D (5 bases). Trimming stripped 4 bases from V and 0 bases from J, with 10 bases between. CDR1 is ENHRY and CDR2 is SYGVKD in the germline V gene. This CDR3 comprises 16 residues. The chain's CDR3 is CAISGGSSSYNSPLHF. In nucleotides, the CDR3 is TGTGCCATCAGTGGGGGGTCGAGCTCCTATAATTCACCCCTCCACTTT.

Judged by abundance, this clonotype is medium-sized (0.01 to 0.1%). This chain connects TRBV6-1 to TRBJ2-1; the match to TRBD2 covers 9 bases. The CDR3 has 13 amino acids. CDR1 is MNHNS and CDR2 is SASEGT in the germline V gene. With V trimmed by 7 bases and J by 8 bases, 6 bases remained unmatched. The CDR3 coding sequence is TGTGCCAGCACCGGGACTAGCTTAGATGAGCAGTTCTTC. Translation gives CASTGTSLDEQFF.

This clonotype rates as medium-sized. The rearrangement links TRBV5-1 to TRBJ2-7, with D possibly matching TRBD1 (6 bases). Trimming removed 7 bases at V and 1 base at J, with 9 bases between. Germline lookup yields CDR1 SGHRS and CDR2 YFSETQ. CDR3 size: 12 residues. The DNA of the CDR3 is TGCGCCAGCGGGACAACATCCTACGAGCAGTACTTC. The encoded protein is CASGTTSYEQYF.

By proportion, this clonotype is medium-sized. The J gene is TRBJ2-7, the V gene TRBV28, with 10 bases identical to TRBD2. CDR3 length equals 16 residues. V was clipped by 3 bases and J by 0 bases; unmatched bases: 5. The germline V gene encodes CDR1 MDHEN and CDR2 SYDVKM. CDR3: CASSFETSGFSYEQYF. CDR3 in DNA: TGTGCCAGCAGTTTCGAGACTAGCGGGTTCTCCTACGAGCAGTACTTC.

In its sample, this clonotype was seen a few times. This chain joins TRBV11-2 and TRBJ1-4; the D gene is possibly TRBD1 (6 bases). This CDR3 is built from 11 residues. Between the trimmed V and J ends, which lost 3 bases and 12 bases, there was a span of 8 bases. Germline CDR1 is SGHAT and CDR2 is FQNNGV. The CDR3 here is CASSLGAELFF. The CDR3 region has the DNA TGTGCCAGCAGCTTGGGGGCAGAACTGTTTTTT. Based on the CDR3 plus reference TRBV11-2 and TRBJ1-4, the full variable domain is EAGVAQSPRYKIIEKRQSVAFWCNPISGHATLYWYQQILGQGPKLLIQFQNNGVVDDSQLPKDRFSAERLKGVDSTLKIQPAKLEDSAVYLCASSLGAELFFGSGTQLSVL.